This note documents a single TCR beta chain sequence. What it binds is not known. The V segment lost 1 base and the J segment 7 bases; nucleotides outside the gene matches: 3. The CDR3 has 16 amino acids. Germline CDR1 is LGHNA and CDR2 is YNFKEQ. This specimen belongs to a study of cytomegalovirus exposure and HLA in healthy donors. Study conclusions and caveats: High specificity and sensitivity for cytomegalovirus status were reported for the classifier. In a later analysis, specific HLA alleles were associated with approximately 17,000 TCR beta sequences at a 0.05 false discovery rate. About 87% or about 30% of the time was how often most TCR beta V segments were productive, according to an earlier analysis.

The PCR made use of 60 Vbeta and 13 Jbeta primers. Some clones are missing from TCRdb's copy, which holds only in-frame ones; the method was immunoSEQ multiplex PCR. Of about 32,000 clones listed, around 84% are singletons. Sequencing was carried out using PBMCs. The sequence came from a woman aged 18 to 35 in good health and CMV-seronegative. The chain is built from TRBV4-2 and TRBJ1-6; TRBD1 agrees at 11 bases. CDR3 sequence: CASSQGTGGVNSPLHF. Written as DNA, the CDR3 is TGTGCCAGCAGCCAAGGGACAGGGGGCGTCAATTCACCCCTCCACTTT.